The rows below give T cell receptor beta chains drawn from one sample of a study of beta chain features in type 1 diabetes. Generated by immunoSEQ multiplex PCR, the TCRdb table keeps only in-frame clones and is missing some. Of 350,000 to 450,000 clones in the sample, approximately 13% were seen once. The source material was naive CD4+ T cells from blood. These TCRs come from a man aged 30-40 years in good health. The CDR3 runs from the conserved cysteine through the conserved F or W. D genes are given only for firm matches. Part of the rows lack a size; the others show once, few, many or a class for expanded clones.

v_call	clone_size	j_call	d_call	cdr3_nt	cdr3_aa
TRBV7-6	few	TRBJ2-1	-	TGTGCCAGCAGCTTACACGACAATGAGCAGTTCTTC	CASSLHDNEQFF
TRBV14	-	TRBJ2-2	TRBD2	TGTGCCAGCGGACTAGCGGGACACACCGGGGAGCTGTTTTTT	CASGLAGHTGELFF
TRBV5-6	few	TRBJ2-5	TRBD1	TGTGCCAGCAGAACAGGGGCAGAGACCCAGTACTTC	CASRTGAETQYF
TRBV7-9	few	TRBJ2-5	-	TGTGCCAGCAGCGGTGAAGAGACCCAGTACTTC	CASSGEETQYF
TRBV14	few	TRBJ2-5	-	TGTGCCAGCAGCCAACGTGGAGGGGTAGAGACCCAGTACTTC	CASSQRGGVETQYF
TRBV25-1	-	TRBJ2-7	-	TGTGCCAGCTCCCCGACAGAAACTACGAGGGCGCAGTACTTC	CASSPTETTRAQYF
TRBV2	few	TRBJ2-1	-	TGTGCCAGCCGGCAGATCGCTTCCCTCAATGAGCAGTTCTTC	CASRQIASLNEQFF
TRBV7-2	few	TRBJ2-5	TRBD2	TGTGCCAGCAGCTTTTCTAGCGGTTACCAAGAGACCCAGTACTTC	CASSFSSGYQETQYF
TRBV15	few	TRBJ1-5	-	TGTGCCACCAGCAGAGCGGGGAACCAGCCCCAGCATTTT	CATSRAGNQPQHF
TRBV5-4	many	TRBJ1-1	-	TGTGCCAGCAGCTTCGGGTTGAACACTGAAGCTTTCTTT	CASSFGLNTEAFF
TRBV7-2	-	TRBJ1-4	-	TGTGCCAGCAGCCGGGACCGAGCTGAAAAACTGTTTTTT	CASSRDRAEKLFF
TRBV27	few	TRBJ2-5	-	TGTGCCAGCAGTTCTGCCGCGACCCAGTACTTC	CASSSAATQYF
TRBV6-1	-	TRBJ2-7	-	TGTGCCAGCAGTGTAAGGGGGGGCCTAGACGAGCAGTACTTC	CASSVRGGLDEQYF
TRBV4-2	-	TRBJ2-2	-	TGTGCCAGCAGCCAAGATTTAGGTAGCACCGGGGAGCTGTTTTTT	CASSQDLGSTGELFF
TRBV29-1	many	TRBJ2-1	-	TGCAGCGTTACCCGGGTAGTGGGACGGGAGCAGTTCTTC	CSVTRVVGREQFF
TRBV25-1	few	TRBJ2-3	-	TGTGCCAGCAGTGCTTCCCACACGGTTTATTTT	CASSASHTVYF
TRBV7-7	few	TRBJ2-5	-	TGTGCCAGCAGCTTGGCGCTGATGGAGACCCAGTACTTC	CASSLALMETQYF
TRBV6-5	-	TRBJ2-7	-	TGTGCCAGCAGTTTCTCCTCCGGACCGATCTACGAGCAGTACTTC	CASSFSSGPIYEQYF
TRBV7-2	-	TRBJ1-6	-	TGTGCCAGCAGTCGCTGGGGGTCCTATAATTCACCCCTCCACTTT	CASSRWGSYNSPLHF
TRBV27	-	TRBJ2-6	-	TGTGCCAGCAGTTTAGGGTACAGACGCTCTGGGGCCAACGTCCTGACTTTC	CASSLGYRRSGANVLTF
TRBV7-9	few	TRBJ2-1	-	TGTGCCAGCAGCCAAAGGAGAAATGAGCAGTTCTTC	CASSQRRNEQFF
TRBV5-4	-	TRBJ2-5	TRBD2	TGTGCCACCCACCCACTTGGCGGGAGGGATCAAGAGACCCAGTACTTC	CATHPLGGRDQETQYF
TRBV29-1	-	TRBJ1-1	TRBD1	TGCAGCTCCAAAGAGGGGGCGGGCACTGAAGCTTTCTTT	CSSKEGAGTEAFF
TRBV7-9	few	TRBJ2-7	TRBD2	TGTGCCAGCAGCTTAATCGGGTGGCCGACTAGCGGCCTCTACGAGCAGTACTTC	CASSLIGWPTSGLYEQYF
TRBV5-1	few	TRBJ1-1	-	TGCGCCAGCAGCTTGGGATCCTCGAACACTGAAGCTTTCTTT	CASSLGSSNTEAFF
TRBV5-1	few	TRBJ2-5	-	TGCGCCAGCAGCTTGGAAAGCGGGCACCAGTACTTC	CASSLESGHQYF
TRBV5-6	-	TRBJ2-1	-	TGTGCCAGCAGCTTGGCCGGCGGGCCCAGGGAGCAGTTCTTC	CASSLAGGPREQFF
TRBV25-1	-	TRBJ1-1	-	TGTGCCAGCAGTGAGGCAGGCGAAGCTTTCTTT	CASSEAGEAFF
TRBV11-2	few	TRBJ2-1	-	TGTGCCAGCAGCTTAGGCCGGAATGAGCAGTTCTTC	CASSLGRNEQFF
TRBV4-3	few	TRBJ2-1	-	TGCGCCAGCAGCCTTCAAGTCTTGGGTTACAATGAGCAGTTCTTC	CASSLQVLGYNEQFF
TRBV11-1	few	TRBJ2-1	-	TGTGCCAGCAGCCAGAAAAACAATGAGCAGTTCTTC	CASSQKNNEQFF
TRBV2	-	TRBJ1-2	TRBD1	TGTGCCAGCAGTGTAGACAGGGACTATGGCTACACCTTC	CASSVDRDYGYTF
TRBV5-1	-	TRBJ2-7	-	TGCGCCAGCAGCTTGTCCGCACAGAGTTCCTACGAGCAGTACTTC	CASSLSAQSSYEQYF
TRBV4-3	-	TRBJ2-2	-	TGCGCCAGCAGCCAAGTTTTACAGTACACCGGGGAGCTGTTTTTT	CASSQVLQYTGELFF
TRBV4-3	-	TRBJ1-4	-	TGCGCCAGCAGCCAAGAAACCTTGCTAGGGGAACTGTTTTTT	CASSQETLLGELFF
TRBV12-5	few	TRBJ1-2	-	TGTGCTAGTGCCTGGTCGGGGACCAGCTATGGCTACACCTTC	CASAWSGTSYGYTF
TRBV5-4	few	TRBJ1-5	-	TGTGCCAGCAGTCCCCTAAATCAGCCCCAGCATTTT	CASSPLNQPQHF
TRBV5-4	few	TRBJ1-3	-	TGTGCCAGCAGCTCCACGGACGGAAACACCATATATTTT	CASSSTDGNTIYF
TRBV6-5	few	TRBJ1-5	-	TGTGCCACCTCCTGGAGGGGCAATCAGCCCCAGCATTTT	CATSWRGNQPQHF
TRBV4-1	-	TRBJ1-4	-	TGCGCCAGCAGTCCGGGGGCAACTAATGAAAAACTGTTTTTT	CASSPGATNEKLFF
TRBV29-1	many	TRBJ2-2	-	TGCAGCGTTGAGGATCAACGGGCGAACACCGGGGAGCTGTTTTTT	CSVEDQRANTGELFF
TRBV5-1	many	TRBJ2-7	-	TGCGCCAGCAGCTTGGGATACGAGCAGTACTTC	CASSLGYEQYF
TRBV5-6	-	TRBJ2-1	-	TGTGCCAGCAGGTTCTGGAGCTACAATGAGCAGTTCTTC	CASRFWSYNEQFF
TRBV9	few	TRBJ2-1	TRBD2	TGTGCCAGCAGCGCCAAGACTAGCGGCTACAATGAGCAGTTCTTC	CASSAKTSGYNEQFF
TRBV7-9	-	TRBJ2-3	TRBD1	TGTGCCAGCAGCCCACCCGGGACAGGGTACACAGATACGCAGTATTTT	CASSPPGTGYTDTQYF
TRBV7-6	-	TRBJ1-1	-	TGTGCCAGCAGCGCGCGGGGCAGCGGGGCGTATGAAGCTTTCTTT	CASSARGSGAYEAFF
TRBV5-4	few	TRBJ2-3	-	TGTGCCAGCAGCCCCCCTGGTGGGGAAAGCACAGATACGCAGTATTTT	CASSPPGGESTDTQYF
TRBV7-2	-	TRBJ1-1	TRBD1	TGTGCCAGCAGCACCCGACAGGGGAACACTGAAGCTTTCTTT	CASSTRQGNTEAFF
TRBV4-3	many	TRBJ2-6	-	TGCGCCAGCAGCCAAGATCACCGATCTGGGGCCAACGTCCTGACTTTC	CASSQDHRSGANVLTF
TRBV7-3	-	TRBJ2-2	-	TGTGCCAGCAGCCCCCATTACACCGGGGAGCTGTTTTTT	CASSPHYTGELFF
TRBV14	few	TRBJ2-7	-	TGTGCCAGCAGCTGGGCCGACTCCTACGAGCAGTACTTC	CASSWADSYEQYF
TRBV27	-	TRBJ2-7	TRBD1	TGTGCCAGCAGTTTACAGGGACAGGCCATCTACGAGCAGTACTTC	CASSLQGQAIYEQYF
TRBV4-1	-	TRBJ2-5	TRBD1	TGCGCCAGCAGCCGCAACCCGGGACAGGCGCAAGAGACCCAGTACTTC	CASSRNPGQAQETQYF
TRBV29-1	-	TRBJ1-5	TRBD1	TGCAGCGTTTCGGGACAGGGTATCAATCAGCCCCAGCATTTT	CSVSGQGINQPQHF
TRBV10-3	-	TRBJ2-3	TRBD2	TGTGCCATCAGCGAGACTAGCGGGCCCACAGATACGCAGTATTTT	CAISETSGPTDTQYF
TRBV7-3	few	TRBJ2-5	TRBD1	TGTGCCAGCAGCTTAGGACAGGGAGCGACCCAGTACTTC	CASSLGQGATQYF
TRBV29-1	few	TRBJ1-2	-	TGCAGCGTTGGCACCTCCGGGGCAGGGTATGGCTACACCTTC	CSVGTSGAGYGYTF
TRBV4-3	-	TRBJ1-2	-	TGCGCCAGCAGCCAAGATAGAAACTATGGCTACACCTTC	CASSQDRNYGYTF
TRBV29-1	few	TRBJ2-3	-	TGCAGCGGGGTGCAGGGAGTGAGGGCAGATACGCAGTATTTT	CSGVQGVRADTQYF
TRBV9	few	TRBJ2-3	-	TGTGCCAGCAGCCCGGTGGGAGGAACAGATACGCAGTATTTT	CASSPVGGTDTQYF